This T cell receptor beta chain derives from a study of cytomegalovirus exposure and HLA in healthy donors. Data came from immunoSEQ multiplex PCR; TCRdb stores just in-frame clones and leaves some out. The table has some 230,000 clones, about 90% seen once; the top ten hold more than 1%. This receptor was obtained from a young woman in good health and CMV-seronegative. The sample consisted of PBMCs.

The CDR3 DNA reads as TGTGCCAGTAGGGGGGCCGATGGACAGCCCCAGCATTTT. Its protein product is CASRGADGQPQHF. This chain joins TRBV19 and TRBJ1-5; perhaps TRBD1 as D (6 bases). This CDR3 is 13 amino acids long. Germline V gene lookup returns CDR1 LNHDA and CDR2 SQIVND (reference sequence). The germline V and J ends were trimmed by 6 bases and 7 bases, with 13 bases remaining between them.